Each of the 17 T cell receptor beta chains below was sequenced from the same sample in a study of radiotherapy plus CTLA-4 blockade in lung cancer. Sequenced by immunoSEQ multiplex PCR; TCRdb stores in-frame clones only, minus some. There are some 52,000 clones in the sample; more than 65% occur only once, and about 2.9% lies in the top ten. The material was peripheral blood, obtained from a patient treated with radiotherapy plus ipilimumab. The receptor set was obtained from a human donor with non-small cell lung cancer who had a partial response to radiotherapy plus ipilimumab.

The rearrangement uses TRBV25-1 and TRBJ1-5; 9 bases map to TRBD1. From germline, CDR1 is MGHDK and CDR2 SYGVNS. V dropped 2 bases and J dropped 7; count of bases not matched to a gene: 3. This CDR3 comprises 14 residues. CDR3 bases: TGTGCCAGCAGTGAAGGACAGGGGAGACAGCCCCAGCATTTT. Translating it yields CASSEGQGRQPQHF. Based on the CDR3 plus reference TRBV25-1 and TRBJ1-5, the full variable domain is EADIYQTPRYLVIGTGKKITLECSQTMGHDKMYWYQQDPGMELHLIHYSYGVNSTEKGDLSSESTVSRIRTEHFPLTLESARPSHTSQYLCASSEGQGRQPQHFGDGTRLSIL.

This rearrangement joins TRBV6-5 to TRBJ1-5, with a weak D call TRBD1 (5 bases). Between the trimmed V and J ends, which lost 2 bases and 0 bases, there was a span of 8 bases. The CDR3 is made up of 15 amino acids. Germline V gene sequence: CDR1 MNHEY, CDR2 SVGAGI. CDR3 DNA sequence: TGTGCCAGCAGTTACAAGGGGTTTAGCAATCAGCCCCAGCATTTT. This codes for CASSYKGFSNQPQHF.

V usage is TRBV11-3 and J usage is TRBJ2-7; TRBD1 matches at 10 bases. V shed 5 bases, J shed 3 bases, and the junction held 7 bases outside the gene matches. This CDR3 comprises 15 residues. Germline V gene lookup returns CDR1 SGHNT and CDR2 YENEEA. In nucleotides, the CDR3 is TGTGCCAGCAGCCTCGGACAGGGGGGTAACTACGAGCAGTACTTC. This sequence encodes CASSLGQGGNYEQYF.

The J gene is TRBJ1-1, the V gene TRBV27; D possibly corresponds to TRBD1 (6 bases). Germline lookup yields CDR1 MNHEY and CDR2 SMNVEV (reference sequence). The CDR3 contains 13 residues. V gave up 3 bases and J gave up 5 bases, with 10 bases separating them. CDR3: CASSLGAVTEAFF. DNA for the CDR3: TGTGCCAGCAGTTTGGGGGCGGTAACTGAAGCTTTCTTT.

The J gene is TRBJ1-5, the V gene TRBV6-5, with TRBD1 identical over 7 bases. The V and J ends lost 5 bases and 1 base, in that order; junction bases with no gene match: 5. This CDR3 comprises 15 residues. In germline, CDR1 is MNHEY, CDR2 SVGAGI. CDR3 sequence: CASSPDRTSNQPQHF. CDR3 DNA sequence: TGTGCCAGCAGTCCGGACAGGACCAGCAATCAGCCCCAGCATTTT.

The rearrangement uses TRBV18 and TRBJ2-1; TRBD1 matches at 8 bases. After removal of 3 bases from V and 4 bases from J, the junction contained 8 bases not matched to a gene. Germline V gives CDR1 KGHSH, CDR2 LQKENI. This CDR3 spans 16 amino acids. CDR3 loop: CASSPTQGARYNEQFF. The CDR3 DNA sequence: TGTGCCAGCTCACCGACGCAGGGGGCGAGGTACAATGAGCAGTTCTTC.

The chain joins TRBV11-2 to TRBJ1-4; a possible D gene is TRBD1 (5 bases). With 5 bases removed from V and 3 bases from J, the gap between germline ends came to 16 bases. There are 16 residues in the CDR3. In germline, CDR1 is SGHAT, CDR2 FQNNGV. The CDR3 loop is CASSPWLGGPNEKLFF. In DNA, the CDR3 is TGTGCCAGCAGCCCCTGGCTGGGGGGACCTAATGAAAAACTGTTTTTT.

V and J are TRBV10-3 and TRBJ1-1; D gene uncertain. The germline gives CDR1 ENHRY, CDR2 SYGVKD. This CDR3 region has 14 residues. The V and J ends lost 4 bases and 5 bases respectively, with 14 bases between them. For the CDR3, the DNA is TGTGCCATCAGTGGGGAGGGTGGAGGAACTGAAGCTTTCTTT. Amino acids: CAISGEGGGTEAFF.

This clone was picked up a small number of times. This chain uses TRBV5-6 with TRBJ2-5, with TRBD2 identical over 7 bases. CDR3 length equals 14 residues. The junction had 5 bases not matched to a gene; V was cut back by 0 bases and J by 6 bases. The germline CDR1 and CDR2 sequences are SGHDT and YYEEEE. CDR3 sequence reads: CASSLAAGRKTQYF. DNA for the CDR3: TGTGCCAGCAGCTTGGCAGCGGGGCGAAAGACCCAGTACTTC. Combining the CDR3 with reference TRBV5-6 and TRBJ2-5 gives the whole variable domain DAGVTQSPTHLIKTRGQQVTLRCSPKSGHDTVSWYQQALGQGPQFIFQYYEEEERQRGNFPDRFSGHQFPNYSSELNVNALLLGDSALYLCASSLAAGRKTQYFGPGTRLLVL.

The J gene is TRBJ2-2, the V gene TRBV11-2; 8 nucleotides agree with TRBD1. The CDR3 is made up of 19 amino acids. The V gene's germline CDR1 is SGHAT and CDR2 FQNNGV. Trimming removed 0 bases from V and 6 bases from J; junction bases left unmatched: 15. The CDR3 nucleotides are TGTGCCAGCAGCTTAGATCGCGTCAGGGGGCGCGTAAGGGCCGGGGAGCTGTTTTTT. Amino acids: CASSLDRVRGRVRAGELFF.

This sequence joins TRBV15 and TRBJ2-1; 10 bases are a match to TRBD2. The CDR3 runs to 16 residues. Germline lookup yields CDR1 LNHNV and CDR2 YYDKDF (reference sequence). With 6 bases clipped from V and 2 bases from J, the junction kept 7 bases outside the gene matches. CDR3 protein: CATRNTSGVTYNEQFF. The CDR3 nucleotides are TGTGCCACCAGGAACACTAGCGGGGTGACCTACAATGAGCAGTTCTTC.

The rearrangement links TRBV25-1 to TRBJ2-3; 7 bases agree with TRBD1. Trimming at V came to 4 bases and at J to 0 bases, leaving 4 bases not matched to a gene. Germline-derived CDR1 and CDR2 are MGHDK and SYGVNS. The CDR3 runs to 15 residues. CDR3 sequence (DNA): TGTGCCAGCAGTGTCGACAGGGTGAGCACAGATACGCAGTATTTT. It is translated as CASSVDRVSTDTQYF. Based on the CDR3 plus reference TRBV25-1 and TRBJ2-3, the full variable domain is EADIYQTPRYLVIGTGKKITLECSQTMGHDKMYWYQQDPGMELHLIHYSYGVNSTEKGDLSSESTVSRIRTEHFPLTLESARPSHTSQYLCASSVDRVSTDTQYFGPGTRLTVL.

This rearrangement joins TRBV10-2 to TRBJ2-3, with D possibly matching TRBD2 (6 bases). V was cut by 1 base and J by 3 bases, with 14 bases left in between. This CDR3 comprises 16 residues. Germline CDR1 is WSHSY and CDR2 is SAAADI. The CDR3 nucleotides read TGCGCCAGCAGTGAGTACGGCGCGGGGCCAACAGATACGCAGTATTTT. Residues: CASSEYGAGPTDTQYF.

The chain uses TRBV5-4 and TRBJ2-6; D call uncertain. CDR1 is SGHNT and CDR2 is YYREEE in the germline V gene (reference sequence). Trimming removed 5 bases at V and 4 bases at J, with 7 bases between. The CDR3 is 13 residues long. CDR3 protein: CASSQTGANVLTF. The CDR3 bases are TGTGCCAGCAGTCAGACAGGGGCCAACGTCCTGACTTTC.

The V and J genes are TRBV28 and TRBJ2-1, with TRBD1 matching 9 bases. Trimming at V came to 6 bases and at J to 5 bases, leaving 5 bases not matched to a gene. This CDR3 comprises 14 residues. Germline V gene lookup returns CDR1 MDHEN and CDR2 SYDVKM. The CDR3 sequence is CASRGQGTNNEQFF. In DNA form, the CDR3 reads TGTGCCAGCAGGGGACAGGGAACTAACAATGAGCAGTTCTTC.

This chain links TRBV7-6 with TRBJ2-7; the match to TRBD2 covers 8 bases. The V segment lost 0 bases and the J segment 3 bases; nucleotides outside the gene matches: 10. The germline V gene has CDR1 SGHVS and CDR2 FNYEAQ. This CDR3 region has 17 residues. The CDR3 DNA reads TGTGCCAGCAGCTTAGCGTCGGGGGGGCCTTTTTTCTACGAGCAGTACTTC. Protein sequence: CASSLASGGPFFYEQYF.

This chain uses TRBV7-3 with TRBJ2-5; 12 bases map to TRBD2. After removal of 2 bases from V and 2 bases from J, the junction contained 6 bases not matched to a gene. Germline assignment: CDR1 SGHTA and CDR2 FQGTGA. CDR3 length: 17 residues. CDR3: CASSLLAGGPGQETQYF. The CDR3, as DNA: TGTGCCAGCAGCTTACTAGCGGGGGGGCCAGGGCAAGAGACCCAGTACTTC.